This is a list of T cell receptor beta chains from one sample in a study of vaccination effects on CD4 cells after COVID-19. These receptors are not linked to any known antigen. The repertoire was sequenced with immunoSEQ multiplex PCR; TCRdb's copy has only in-frame clones and lacks some. The sample consists of around 45,000 clones, 76% of them appearing once. The material was CD4+ T cells from PBMCs cultured without peptide, obtained before COVID-19 vaccination. Receptors originate from a human donor who had a prior SARS-CoV-2 infection. CDR3s include the opening cysteine and the closing phenylalanine or tryptophan. Each record gives: V gene, D gene, J gene, clone size, CDR3 DNA, CDR3 protein. D genes are given only for firm matches. Clone size is stated in some rows and not others, as once, few, many or a class when expanded.

TRBV5-5	-	TRBJ2-2	-	TGTGCCAGCAGCTCGCAGGGGCCCGGGGAGCTGTTTTTT	CASSSQGPGELFF
TRBV30	-	TRBJ1-3	-	TGTGCCTGGAGTACTGGGGCTACTGGAAACACCATATATTTT	CAWSTGATGNTIYF
TRBV4-1	-	TRBJ1-3	-	TGCGCCAGCAGCCAAAGGGGAATACCAAACACCATATATTTT	CASSQRGIPNTIYF
TRBV30	-	TRBJ2-5	-	TGTGCCTGGAGTGTATGGGGGACCTCCTCCCGAGAGACCCAGTACTTC	CAWSVWGTSSRETQYF
TRBV19	TRBD2	TRBJ2-3	-	TGTGCCAGTTCACCGGGACTAGCAGGATTCAGGCCCCTTAACACAGATACGCAGTATTTT	CASSPGLAGFRPLNTDTQYF
TRBV6-6	TRBD1	TRBJ2-3	once	TGTGCCAGCAGGGGACAGGGGGTCGGCCCAGATACGCAGTATTTT	CASRGQGVGPDTQYF
TRBV27	-	TRBJ2-3	-	TGTGCCAGCAGTTTCATGCGGGGCACAGATACGCAGTATTTT	CASSFMRGTDTQYF
TRBV5-1	-	TRBJ2-1	-	TGCGCCAGCAGCCCGGCCGGAGACGGGTACTACAATGAGCAGTTCTTC	CASSPAGDGYYNEQFF
TRBV30	-	TRBJ2-1	-	TGTGCCTGGAGTCGGAAGTACAATGAGCAGTTCTTC	CAWSRKYNEQFF
TRBV9	TRBD1	TRBJ1-1	-	TGTGCCAGCAGCCGGGACAGGCAAACTGAAGCTTTCTTT	CASSRDRQTEAFF
TRBV5-4	TRBD2	TRBJ2-3	-	TGTGCCAGCAGGGCAGGACTAGGGGAAGCAGATACGCAGTATTTT	CASRAGLGEADTQYF
TRBV5-1	TRBD2	TRBJ2-7	-	TGCGCCAGCAGCCGGACGGGACTAGCGGGAGAGGGTTACGAGCAGTACTTC	CASSRTGLAGEGYEQYF
TRBV7-2	TRBD2	TRBJ2-3	-	TGTGCCAGCAGCTTAAGTTCGGGGACGTCTAGCGGCACCACAGATACGCAGTATTTT	CASSLSSGTSSGTTDTQYF
TRBV24-1	TRBD1	TRBJ2-5	-	TGTGCCACCAAAAGGACAGGAATAGAGAGCCAGTACTTC	CATKRTGIESQYF
TRBV7-9	TRBD2	TRBJ2-1	-	TGTGCCAGCGATTCCGTAGCGGGGGCGTTTGAGCAGTTCTTC	CASDSVAGAFEQFF
TRBV10-3	TRBD1	TRBJ1-5	-	TGTGCCATCAGCCTGAGAGTGGTACTCCCGGGACAGGGATATCAGCCCCAGCATTTT	CAISLRVVLPGQGYQPQHF
TRBV19	TRBD1	TRBJ1-2	-	TGTGCCAGTAGTCCACAGGGGGCGTATGGCTACACCTTC	CASSPQGAYGYTF
TRBV5-4	TRBD2	TRBJ2-1	-	TGTGCCAGCAGCTTGGGACTAGCGGGGTCCTACAATGAGCAGTTCTTC	CASSLGLAGSYNEQFF
TRBV5-4	TRBD1	TRBJ1-4	few	TGTGCCAGCAGCTACCTACAGGACAGGGGCGCGGAAAAACTGTTTTTT	CASSYLQDRGAEKLFF
TRBV24-1	-	TRBJ1-1	-	TGTGCCACACGAGGGGGGAACACTGAAGCTTTCTTT	CATRGGNTEAFF
TRBV4-3	TRBD1	TRBJ2-5	once	TGCGCCAGCAGCCAAGATCCTAACAGGGGATTAAAAGAGACCCAGTACTTC	CASSQDPNRGLKETQYF
TRBV4-1	TRBD2	TRBJ2-1	-	TGCGCCAGCAGCCAAGCCCCACTAGCGGGGTCCTACAATGAGCAGTTCTTC	CASSQAPLAGSYNEQFF